The present TCR beta chain was sequenced within a study of cytomegalovirus exposure and HLA in healthy donors. Turning to the study itself: In terms of ancestry, the Caucasian-associated cluster contained about four fifths of the approximately 400 genotyped donors. General study findings and limits: In an earlier analysis, about 87% or about 30%: the productive usage of most TCR beta V segments. TRBV6-2, TRBV6-3 and other indistinguishable V segments were excluded. Reports state that TCR beta sequences accurately predicted most subjects' HLA-A and HLA-B alleles.

The PCR was carried out with 60 Vbeta primers and 13 Jbeta primers. Sequencing was performed with immunoSEQ multiplex PCR; in TCRdb, only in-frame clones are kept and a portion is missing. Its table lists tens of thousands of clones. Of note for this clone: Its specificity is unknown.

From germline, CDR1 is SEHNR and CDR2 FQNEAQ (reference sequence). The V gene end was trimmed by 3 bases and the J gene end by 1 base; junction bases not matched to a gene: 2. The CDR3 contains 14 residues. The sequenced material came from PBMCs. This TCR was sampled from a woman aged 30 to 39 in good health and CMV-seronegative. The chain uses TRBV7-9 and TRBJ1-1; TRBD1 matches 7 bases. CDR3 in DNA: TGTGCCAGCAGCTTTCGACAGGGGAACACTGAAGCTTTCTTT. Translation: CASSFRQGNTEAFF.